Shown below are 4 T cell receptor beta chains from a single sample sequenced in a study of T-cell memory formation after mild COVID-19. Each CDR3 protein gets one entry after TCRdb re-called the 5' RACE reads with MiXCR. The profile shows roughly 400,000 distinct CDR3 sequences, approximately 15% of them singletons. The sample consisted of PBMCs or a T cell subset sorted from them (not recorded which). All receptors derive from a man between 18 and 29 years old who had mild COVID-19 (a few samples of this study predate the infection). Cell type and time point are not known.

This clonotype was detected a few times. This rearrangement joins TRBV11-2 to TRBJ2-5; the match to TRBD2 covers 8 bases. This CDR3 contains 14 residues. Looked up from germline, CDR1 is SGHAT and CDR2 is FQNNGV. Unmatched junction bases numbered 7, after V lost 5 bases and J lost 5 bases. CDR3 region: CASSGGLVGETQYF. The DNA of the CDR3 is TGTGCCAGCAGCGGGGGACTAGTCGGGGAGACCCAGTACTTC.

This chain joins TRBV12-3 or TRBV12-4 and TRBJ1-3; D is uncertain. The CDR3 runs 15 residues. V dropped 1 base and J dropped 1 base, with 8 bases sitting between them. CDR3 in amino acids: CASSLGWGSGNTIYF. For the CDR3, the DNA is TGTGCCAGCAGTTTAGGGTGGGGTTCTGGAAACACCATATATTTT.

This clonotype has a count of ten or more. The V gene is TRBV7-9, the J gene TRBJ2-2, with D possibly TRBD2 on 5 matching bases. The CDR3 spans 15 residues. Trimming left V 1 base short and J 3 bases short, with 9 bases between. Germline CDR1 reads SEHNR; CDR2 reads FQNEAQ (reference sequence). Here the CDR3 reads CASSLGGSYTGELFF. The CDR3 DNA sequence: TGTGCCAGCAGCTTAGGCGGGTCCTACACCGGGGAGCTGTTTTTT.

The V gene is TRBV4-2, the J gene TRBJ2-3; no definite D call. V dropped 0 bases and J dropped 7 bases, with 8 bases sitting between them. CDR3 length: 13 residues. The germline V gene has CDR1 LGHNA and CDR2 YNFKEQ. CDR3 nucleotide sequence: TGTGCCAGCAGCCAAGAACGTCCCTATACGCAGTATTTT. Protein: CASSQERPYTQYF.